Presented here are 10 T cell receptor beta chains from one specimen sequenced in a study of blood T cells in healthy people across ages. Then a second PCR, running roughly 7 to 11 cycles, was carried out with a sample-barcoded 5' primer and a J-beta primer mix. TCRdb used MiXCR to reprocess the 5' RACE reads, holding one entry per CDR3 protein. The sample records approximately 820,000 distinct CDR3 sequences, under 45% being singletons. The sequenced sample was blood. The receptors come from a man in his 60s in good health.

The gene calls are TRBV14 and TRBJ2-7; maybe TRBD1 (6 bases). This CDR3 has 16 residues. Trimming took 4 bases from V and 3 from J, leaving 19 bases between them. Germline V gene sequence: CDR1 SGHDN, CDR2 FVKESK. The CDR3 here is CASSLNLGDIDYEQYF. In DNA, the CDR3 is TGTGCCAGCAGCCTAAACTTGGGGGACATTGACTACGAGCAGTACTTC.

A few counts support this clonotype. V and J are TRBV29-1 and TRBJ2-3; 11 positions match TRBD2. The V gene end was trimmed by 6 bases and the J gene end by 6 bases; junction bases not matched to a gene: 5. The CDR3 length is 13 residues. Germline CDR1 SQVTM, CDR2 ANQGSEA. The CDR3 coding sequence is TGCAGCGTCTTAGCGGGGGGGCCGGATACGCAGTATTTT. Its translation: CSVLAGGPDTQYF.

The V call is TRBV30, the J call TRBJ1-1; 8 nucleotides line up with TRBD1. V was clipped by 2 bases and J by 1 base; unmatched bases: 6. Germline V lookup: CDR1 GTSNPN, CDR2 SVGIG (reference sequence). There are 15 residues in the CDR3. CDR3 protein: CAWSRSGGANTEAFF. CDR3 coding DNA: TGTGCCTGGAGTAGATCAGGGGGCGCGAACACTGAAGCTTTCTTT.

The rearrangement uses TRBV6-2 or TRBV6-3 and TRBJ1-1; the D is unclear. The germline V gene encodes CDR1 MNHEY and CDR2 SVGEGT. This CDR3 spans 13 amino acids. Trimming took 9 bases from V and 5 from J, leaving 16 bases between them. Written as DNA, the CDR3 is TGTGCCAGTACTCGAACGCGGGGAACTGAAGCTTTCTTT. Its protein is CASTRTRGTEAFF.

This chain links TRBV18 with TRBJ2-7; D is tentatively TRBD1 or TRBD2 (5 bases each). Trimming stripped 4 bases from V and 10 bases from J, with 17 bases between. In germline, CDR1 is KGHSH, CDR2 LQKENI. This CDR3 is built from 13 residues. Here the CDR3 reads CASSQDPERDQYF. The DNA for the CDR3 is TGTGCCAGCTCACAAGACCCAGAAAGGGACCAGTACTTC.

This clonotype was detected only once. A junction boundary mismatches the germline segment, possibly from a read error. This rearrangement joins TRBV7-9 to TRBJ2-5; a weak D match, TRBD1 (5 bases). The CDR3 runs to 15 residues. Germline V CDR1 and CDR2: SEHNR, FQNEAQ (reference sequence). CDR3 amino acids: CASSLPRVYQEAQYF. As DNA, the CDR3 is TGTGCCAGCAGCTTGCCCAGGGTGTACCAAGAGGCCCAGTACTTC.

This CDR3 reads CASSHRFGYTF. For the CDR3, the DNA is TGTGCCAGCAGCCACCGATTTGGCTACACCTTC. This sequence joins TRBV4-2 and TRBJ1-2, with unresolved D. Trimming removed 3 bases at V and 7 bases at J, with 6 bases between. This CDR3 region has 11 residues. CDR1 LGHNA and CDR2 YNFKEQ come from the germline V gene.

J is TRBJ2-3 and V is TRBV9; 13 nucleotides match TRBD2. The V gene's germline CDR1 is SGDLS and CDR2 YYNGEE. This CDR3 is built from 17 residues. V was pared by 3 bases and J by 4 bases, with 8 bases of the junction left unmatched. The CDR3 sequence is CASSAEGTSGNSDTQYF. In DNA form, the CDR3 reads TGTGCCAGCAGCGCTGAGGGGACTAGCGGGAACTCAGATACGCAGTATTTT.

This clonotype has more than one count but fewer than ten. The chain carries TRBV20-1 and TRBJ2-7, with D tentatively TRBD1 (5 bases). V lost 1 base and J 2 bases, leaving 12 bases between the germline ends. Germline V lookup: CDR1 DFQATT, CDR2 SNEGSKA (reference sequence). The CDR3 sequence is 14 residues long. The CDR3 nucleotides are TGCAGTGCTAGAGCGCCAGGGTTGGCCTACGAGCAGTACTTC. It specifies CSARAPGLAYEQYF.

This clonotype has a count of ten or more. The CDR3: CASSYTSGGYNEQFF. The CDR3 DNA sequence: TGTGCCAGCAGCTACACTAGCGGGGGGTACAATGAGCAGTTCTTC. The genes are TRBV7-6 and TRBJ2-1; 12 bases align to TRBD2. V shed 4 bases and J 4 bases; nucleotides not matched to a gene: 2. The CDR3 has 15 amino acids. The germline CDR1 and CDR2 sequences are SGHVS and FNYEAQ. The entire variable domain, with the rest obtained from reference TRBV7-6 and TRBJ2-1, is as follows: GAGVSQSPRYKVTKRGQDVALRCDPISGHVSLYWYRQALGQGPEFLTYFNYEAQQDKSGLPNDRFSAERPEGSISTLTIQRTEQRDSAMYRCASSYTSGGYNEQFFGPGTRLTVL.